This TCR beta chain was captured in a study of radiotherapy plus CTLA-4 blockade in lung cancer. About the study: Patients showed objective responses in 15% to 20% of cases, and disease control was achieved by about 31%.

The CDR3 spans 16 residues. The V gene's germline CDR1 is SGHNT and CDR2 YENEEA. J was trimmed by 7 bases and V by 5 bases; bases with no gene match: 10. The repertoire was sequenced with immunoSEQ multiplex PCR; TCRdb's copy has only in-frame clones and lacks some. Of about 67,000 clones listed, approximately 76% were seen once; the top ten hold approximately 15%. Study-level results: TCR clones of tumor origin grew in blood after radiotherapy plus ipilimumab.

Concerning this clone itself: Antigen specificity is unknown.

This receptor was obtained from a human donor with non-small cell lung cancer whose response to radiotherapy plus ipilimumab could not be evaluated. Some clones in this sample may be carry-over from other donors' samples. The chain recombines TRBV11-3 with TRBJ2-1, with 11 bases identical to TRBD1. The sequences come from peripheral blood, collected from a patient treated with radiotherapy plus ipilimumab. CDR3 sequence reads: CASSRTGTGGGNEQFF. CDR3 in DNA: TGTGCCAGCAGCCGGACCGGGACAGGGGGGGGTAATGAGCAGTTCTTC. The entire variable domain, with the rest obtained from reference TRBV11-3 and TRBJ2-1, is as follows: EAGVVQSPRYKIIEKKQPVAFWCNPISGHNTLYWYLQNLGQGPELLIRYENEEAVDDSQLPKDRFSAERLKGVDSTLKIQPAELGDSAVYLCASSRTGTGGGNEQFFGPGTRLTVL.